Below, 5 T cell receptor beta chains from the same sample are listed, as sequenced in a study of blood T cell repertoires in COVID-19. Sequencing was performed with immunoSEQ multiplex PCR; in TCRdb, only in-frame clones are kept and a portion is missing. The sample has approximately 140,000 clones, around nine tenths seen once; the top ten hold 3.5% to 5.5%. The sequenced sample was peripheral blood. These receptors originate from a middle-aged woman with acute or convalescent COVID-19.

The V gene is TRBV7-9, the J gene TRBJ1-4; maybe TRBD1 (5 bases). Germline CDR1 SEHNR, CDR2 FQNEAQ (reference sequence). Trimming left V 5 bases short and J 6 bases short, with 16 bases between. The CDR3 consists of 15 residues. The DNA of the CDR3 is TGTGCCAGCAGCGCTAGTAGAATACAGGATGAAAAACTGTTTTTT. This translates into CASSASRIQDEKLFF.

The CDR3 DNA sequence: TGTGCCAGCAGTTTATCATGGGGACTATTCTCCTACGAGCAGTACTTC. Its translation is CASSLSWGLFSYEQYF. This chain links TRBV27 with TRBJ2-7, with 7 bases lining up with TRBD2. Looked up from germline, CDR1 is MNHEY and CDR2 is SMNVEV (reference sequence). V lost 0 bases and J lost 0; bases outside the gene matches: 5. The CDR3 loop spans 16 amino acids.

This rearrangement joins TRBV4-2 to TRBJ2-5; 12 bases align to TRBD2. V trimming: 1 base; J trimming: 2 bases; junction bases outside the gene matches: 5. Germline V gives CDR1 LGHNA, CDR2 YNFKEQ. The CDR3 loop spans 17 amino acids. The CDR3 bases are TGTGCCAGCAGCCAAGTACTAGCGGGAGGTGGGCAAGAGACCCAGTACTTC. As protein: CASSQVLAGGGQETQYF.

This clone was counted only a few times. The chain joins TRBV6-5 to TRBJ1-2; TRBD1 might be the D (5 bases). Per the germline V gene, CDR1 is MNHEY and CDR2 is SVGAGI. This CDR3 contains 11 residues. The CDR3 loop is CATEGNYGYTF. CDR3 coding DNA: TGTGCGACGGAGGGGAACTATGGCTACACCTTC.

The rearrangement links TRBV3-1 (or the pseudogene TRBV3-2) to TRBJ2-5, with 8 positions matching TRBD2. Trimming took 6 bases from V and 5 from J; bases not matched to a gene: 11. Germline values: CDR1 LGHDT, CDR2 YNNKEL (reference sequence). This CDR3 region has 15 residues. The CDR3 spells CASSTTRGGPETQYF. In DNA, the CDR3 is TGTGCCAGCAGTACAACCCGGGGGGGGCCGGAGACCCAGTACTTC.